This T cell receptor beta chain was sequenced for a study of blood T cell repertoires in COVID-19 (dated by TCRdb to the early 2020s). For the study in its entirety: Samples from collaborators originated in the United States, Italy and Spain and spanned both the acute and convalescent phases of COVID-19. The material from the prospective study consisted of cDNA or gDNA derived from T cells, B-cell-depleted T cells, or PBMCs. Deeply sampled blood TCRbeta repertoires from subjects exposed to, actively infected with, or recovered from COVID-19 were included in the dataset. The repertoires were released in a freely available public database meant as a resource for research on the immune response to SARS-CoV-2. The samples were drawn from the first 160 participants of the ongoing ImmuneRACE study and from over a thousand subjects provided by 6 global collaborators. A de-identified subject ID, COVID-19 status, age in years and sex were almost always included in the sample metadata. Where available, HLA class I and class II types were taken from metadata supplied by the sample provider and were not determined by assay-based typing. The investigation overall reported the following: Clinical and demographic metadata were provided uncurated, with the amount varying by source and participant.

Remarks on this clone: Its antigen is unknown. Base-call qualities are not available, and no considerably larger clone is one nucleotide away.

The collaborating institutions used their own protocols to collect whole blood in K2EDTA tubes. For TCRbeta analysis, collaborators shipped samples in one of three forms: frozen whole blood, isolated PBMCs, or DNA extracted from either of those sample types. TCRbeta CDR3 regions were amplified from genomic DNA by means of the immunoSEQ Assay, a bias-controlled multiplex PCR. On the authors' methods: The number of nucleated cells in each sample was estimated from the amplification of reference gene primers within the assay. To quantify the absolute abundance of each unique TCRbeta CDR3 rearrangement, sequence reads were collapsed and filtered. Productive Simpson clonality was computed per sample as the square root of Simpson's diversity index over productive rearrangements. Imported from immuneACCESS, the table was reduced by TCRdb to in-frame sequences with V and J called. These copies leave out some clones; in studies compared against another copy, an unresolved V gene accounts for under half, and the cause of the remainder is not known. That table is the source of V, J and clone size, and D and trimming were worked out from the DNA. The sample contains 250,000 or so clones, roughly 82% of them found a single time. The top ten clonotypes cover 10% to 15% of the sample.

Taken from cysteine to phenylalanine, the CDR3 has 15 residues. Of the read, only the CDR3 DNA is kept; its 45 bases are in frame from base 1. In the germline V gene (reference sequence), CDR1 corresponds to LNHNV and CDR2 to YYDKDF. V is clipped by 4 bases and J by 0 bases, and the sequence between their germline boundaries is 12 bases long. Rearrangement joined TRBV15 to TRBJ1-1; possibly the D gene is TRBD1, per 6 matching bases. Specimen: peripheral blood. This clonotype originated in a man aged 80 or over with acute or convalescent COVID-19. The nucleotide sequence reads TGTGCCACCAGCATAACTGACAGGCTGAACACTGAAGCTTTCTTT. The translation is CATSITDRLNTEAFF.